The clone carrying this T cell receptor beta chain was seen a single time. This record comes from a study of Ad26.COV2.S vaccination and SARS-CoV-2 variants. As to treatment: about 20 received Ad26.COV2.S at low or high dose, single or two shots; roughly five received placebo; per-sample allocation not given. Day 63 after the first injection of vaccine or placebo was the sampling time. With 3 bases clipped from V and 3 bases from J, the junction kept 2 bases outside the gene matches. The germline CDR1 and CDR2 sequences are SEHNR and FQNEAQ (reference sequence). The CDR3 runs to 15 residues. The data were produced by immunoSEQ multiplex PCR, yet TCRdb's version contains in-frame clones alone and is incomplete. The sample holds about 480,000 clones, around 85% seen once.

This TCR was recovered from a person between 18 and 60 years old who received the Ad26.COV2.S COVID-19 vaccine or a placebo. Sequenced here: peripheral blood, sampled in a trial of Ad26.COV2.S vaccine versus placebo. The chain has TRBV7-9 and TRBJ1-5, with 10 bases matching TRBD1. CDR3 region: CASSFGTGANQPQHF. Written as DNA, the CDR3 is TGTGCCAGCAGCTTCGGGACAGGGGCCAATCAGCCCCAGCATTTT.